This entry concerns a single T cell receptor (beta chain). Its antigen remains unidentified. This CDR3 spans 12 amino acids. CDR1 and CDR2 (germline): MNHNS, SASEGT. V shed 6 bases and J shed 3 bases, with 5 bases lying between them. A second PCR, run for roughly 6 to 11 cycles, used a sample-barcoded 5' primer plus a J-beta primer mix. TCRdb reanalysed the 5' RACE reads using MiXCR and keeps one entry per CDR3 protein. The sample includes roughly 2 million distinct CDR3 sequences, about 50% of them seen just once. The data were taken from a study of blood T cells in healthy people across ages. At the level of the study: Through template switching, about one barcoded beta molecule was captured per two T cells, as measured in model experiments.

Notes on the study in general: Roughly linearly, TCR beta diversity per million T cells fell as age increased.

The sample consisted of blood. V usage is TRBV6-1 and J usage is TRBJ1-4; D not certain. The sequence was obtained from a woman aged 40 to 50 in good health. CDR3 nucleotide sequence: TGTGCCAGCAGAACCCCTAATGAAAAACTGTTTTTT. Translating gives CASRTPNEKLFF.